The clone carrying this TCR beta chain has a count of ten or more. The data derive from a study of tumor-infiltrating lymphocytes in oesophageal squamous cell carcinoma. Germline V lookup: CDR1 MNHNS, CDR2 SASEGT. V was cut by 5 bases and J by 4 bases, with 15 bases left in between. CDR3 length: 14 residues. Each CDR3 protein is one row after TCRdb ran MiXCR on the PCR reads. Among 23,000 or so distinct CDR3 sequences listed, approximately 35% were seen once. The chain recombines TRBV6-1 with TRBJ2-7, with a tentative D call TRBD2 (6 bases). This clonotype was sampled from a female donor with esophageal squamous cell carcinoma. The sequenced sample was esophageal tumor tissue. CDR3 amino acids: CASSKLGGDYEQYF. The DNA for the CDR3 is TGTGCCAGCAGTAAACTAGGAGGGGATTACGAGCAGTACTTC.